Reported below is one TCR beta chain. This CDR3 region has 14 residues. The germline CDR1 and CDR2 sequences are DFQATT and SNEGSKA (reference sequence). V was shortened by 6 bases and J by 0 bases, with 13 bases between the two germline ends. These data are taken from a study of CD8+CD57+ T cells in acquired aplastic anemia. Study-wide background: Sorted cells (CD4+ and CD8+) yielded DNA amounts that averaged approximately 3.2 ug.

The study profiled TCR beta VDJ and CDR3 using genomic DNA as template. TCRdb reanalysed the reads using MiXCR and keeps one entry per CDR3 protein. The profile covers hundreds of thousands of distinct CDR3 sequences, with about two thirds appearing a single time and 3.5% to 4.5% taken by the ten largest. Sequencing was done on a sample of sorted CD4+, CD8+, or CD8+CD57+ T cells (not recorded which) from PBMCs. The source is a human donor in good health, serving as a control. The genes are TRBV20-1 and TRBJ2-3; perhaps TRBD2 as D (6 bases). CDR3 nucleotides: TGCAGTGCCTACCTAGCGCCCAGCACAGATACGCAGTATTTT. Amino acids: CSAYLAPSTDTQYF.